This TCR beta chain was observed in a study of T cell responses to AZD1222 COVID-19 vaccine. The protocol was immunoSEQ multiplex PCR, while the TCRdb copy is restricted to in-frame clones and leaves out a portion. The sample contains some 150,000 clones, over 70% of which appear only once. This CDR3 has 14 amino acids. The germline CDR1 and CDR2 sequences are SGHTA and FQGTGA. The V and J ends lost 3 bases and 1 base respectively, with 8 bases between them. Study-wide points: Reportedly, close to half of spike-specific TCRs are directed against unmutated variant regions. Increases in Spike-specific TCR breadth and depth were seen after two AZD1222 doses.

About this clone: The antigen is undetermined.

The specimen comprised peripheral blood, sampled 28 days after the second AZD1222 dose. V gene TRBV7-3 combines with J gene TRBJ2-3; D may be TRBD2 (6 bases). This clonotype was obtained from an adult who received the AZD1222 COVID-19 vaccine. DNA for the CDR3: TGTGCCAGCAGCTTTAGCGGAGGCACAGATACGCAGTATTTT. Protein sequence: CASSFSGGTDTQYF.